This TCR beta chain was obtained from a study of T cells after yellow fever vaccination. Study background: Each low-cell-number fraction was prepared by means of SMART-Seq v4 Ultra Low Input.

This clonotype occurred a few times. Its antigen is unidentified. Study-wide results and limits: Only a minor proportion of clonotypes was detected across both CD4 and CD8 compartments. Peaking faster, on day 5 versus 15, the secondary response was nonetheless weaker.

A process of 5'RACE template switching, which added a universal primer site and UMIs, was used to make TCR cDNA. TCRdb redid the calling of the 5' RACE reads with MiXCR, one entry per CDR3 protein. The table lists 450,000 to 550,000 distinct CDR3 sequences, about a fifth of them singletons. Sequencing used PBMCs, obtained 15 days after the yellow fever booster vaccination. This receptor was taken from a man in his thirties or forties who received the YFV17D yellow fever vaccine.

The CDR3 DNA reads TGTGCCAGCAGCTTATCCGGCGGCGCCTTCCAGCAGTACTTC. The encoded protein is CASSLSGGAFQQYF. The chain combines TRBV7-2 with TRBJ2-7; no clear D gene. Trimming took off 2 bases at V and 8 bases at J, with 16 bases between the two ends. This CDR3 has 14 amino acids. The germline V gene encodes CDR1 SGHTA and CDR2 FQGNSA.